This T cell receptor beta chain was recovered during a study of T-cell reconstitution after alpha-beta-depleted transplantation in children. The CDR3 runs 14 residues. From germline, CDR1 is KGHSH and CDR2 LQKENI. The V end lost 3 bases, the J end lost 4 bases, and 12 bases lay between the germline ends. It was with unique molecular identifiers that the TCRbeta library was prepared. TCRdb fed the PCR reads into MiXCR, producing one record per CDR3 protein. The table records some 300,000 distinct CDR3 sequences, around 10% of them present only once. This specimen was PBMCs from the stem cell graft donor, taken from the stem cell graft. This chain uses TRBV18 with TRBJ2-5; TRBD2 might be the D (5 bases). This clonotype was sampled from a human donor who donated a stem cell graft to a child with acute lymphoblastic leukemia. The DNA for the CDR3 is TGTGCCAGCTCACCGGACTCCCCGGGAGAGACCCAGTACTTC. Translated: CASSPDSPGETQYF.